These 6 T cell receptor beta chains were all obtained from the same sample, sequenced in a study of blood T cell repertoires in COVID-19 (TCRdb year 2020). Library preparation was by the immunoSEQ multiplex PCR assay. This is the immuneACCESS table as TCRdb keeps it, with only in-frame sequences that have V and J called. A part of the clones is gone; compared with another copy, unresolved V genes explain less than half, and the rest is unexplained. The sample table holds roughly 260,000 clones, of which about 85% were seen once. The ten largest clones represent approximately 4.3% of the sample. The sequenced sample was peripheral blood. These receptors came from a man in his sixties who had recovered from COVID-19.

This clone was counted a single time. This sequence joins TRBV4-2 and TRBJ2-2; a weak D match, TRBD1 (5 bases). Germline CDR1 reads LGHNA; CDR2 reads YNFKEQ. This CDR3 spans 15 amino acids. The V end was cut by 2 bases, the J end by 3 bases, with 10 bases between. For the CDR3, the DNA is TGTGCCAGCAGCCAATCGACAGCTTACACCGGGGAGCTGTTTTTT. Translating gives CASSQSTAYTGELFF.

CDR3 in amino acids: CASSDRRVGNEQFF. In DNA form, the CDR3 reads TGTGCCAGCAGTGACCGCAGGGTGGGCAATGAGCAGTTCTTC. The V gene is TRBV2, the J gene TRBJ2-1, with D possibly matching TRBD1 (5 bases). This CDR3 has 14 amino acids. Trimming shortened V by 3 bases and J by 6 bases, and 12 bases separated the two germline ends. Germline CDR1 reads SNHLY; CDR2 reads FYNNEI.

The CDR3 DNA reads TGTGCCAGCAGCCCCGGCCAGGGGGCCAATGAGCAGTTCTTC. It translates to CASSPGQGANEQFF. The chain couples TRBV9 to TRBJ2-1, with 8 bases that match TRBD1. The CDR3 is 14 residues long. Germline trimming cut 4 bases from V and 6 bases from J; bases unmatched to any gene: 6. Looked up from germline, CDR1 is SGDLS and CDR2 is YYNGEE.

CDR3 sequence: CASSYSGGWGDTQYF. For the CDR3, the DNA is TGTGCCAGCAGCTATAGCGGAGGGTGGGGAGATACGCAGTATTTT. The chain employs TRBV9 and TRBJ2-3; D is perhaps TRBD2 (6 bases). Trimming took 4 bases from V and 5 from J, leaving 17 bases between them. This CDR3 comprises 15 residues. In germline, CDR1 is SGDLS, CDR2 YYNGEE.

This clone has just one count. The rearrangement joins TRBV9 to TRBJ2-1; D is unresolved. Germline loops: CDR1 SGDLS, CDR2 YYNGEE. There are 13 residues in the CDR3. Trimming took 3 bases from V and 3 from J, leaving 7 bases between them. The DNA of the CDR3 is TGTGCCAGCAGCGGTAGTTACTACAATGAGCAGTTCTTC. Translated: CASSGSYYNEQFF.

This chain uses TRBV27 with TRBJ2-7; 7 bases match TRBD1. CDR3 length: 14 residues. In germline, CDR1 is MNHEY, CDR2 SMNVEV (reference sequence). J gave up 6 bases and V 5 bases, and 10 bases lay outside the gene matches. The CDR3 sequence is CASSDWDSISEQYF. CDR3 DNA: TGTGCCAGCAGTGACTGGGACAGTATATCCGAGCAGTACTTC.